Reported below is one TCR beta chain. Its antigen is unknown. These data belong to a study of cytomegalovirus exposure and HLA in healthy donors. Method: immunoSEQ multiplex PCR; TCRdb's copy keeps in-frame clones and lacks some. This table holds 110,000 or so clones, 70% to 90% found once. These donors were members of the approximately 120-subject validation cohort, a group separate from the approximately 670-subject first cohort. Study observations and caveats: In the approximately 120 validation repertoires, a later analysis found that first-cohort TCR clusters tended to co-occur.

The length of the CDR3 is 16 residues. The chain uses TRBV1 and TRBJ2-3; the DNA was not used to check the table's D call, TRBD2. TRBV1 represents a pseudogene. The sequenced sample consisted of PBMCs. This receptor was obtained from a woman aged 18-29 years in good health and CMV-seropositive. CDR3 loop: CTSSQEKAYSTDTQYF. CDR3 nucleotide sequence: TGCACCAGCAGCCAAGAGAAAGCGTATAGCACAGATACGCAGTATTTT.